The 18 T cell receptor beta chains below come from one sample, sequenced in a study of patients and donors after allogeneic stem cell transplantation. TCRdb passed the RT-PCR reads through MiXCR, listing each CDR3 protein once. The sample yields hundreds of thousands of distinct CDR3 sequences, 16% seen once. The material sequenced was blood, either unsorted or a sorted T cell fraction (not recorded which). The receptors were sampled from a human donor who was either an allogeneic HSCT recipient or a stem cell or donor lymphocyte infusion donor (not recorded which). It is not recorded whose cells these are; they may come from a transplant donor.

This clonotype was recorded at least ten times. The rearrangement uses TRBV12-3 or TRBV12-4 and TRBJ2-3, with 7 positions matching TRBD1. CDR3 length: 13 residues. Trimming removed 9 bases from V and 6 bases from J; junction bases left unmatched: 9. The CDR3 coding sequence is TGTGCCAGTCGAGGGGGCCCTCCGGATACGCAGTATTTT. Amino acid sequence: CASRGGPPDTQYF.

The genes are TRBV12-3 or TRBV12-4 and TRBJ1-6; D is undetermined. V gave up 6 bases and J gave up 6 bases, with 18 bases separating them. This CDR3 region has 16 residues. The CDR3 DNA reads as TGTGCCAGCAGCCAAGGACCGCCAAAGGTTAATTCACCCCTCCACTTT. Translation gives CASSQGPPKVNSPLHF.

The gene calls are TRBV9 and TRBJ2-3; 9 bases match TRBD1. V was clipped by 5 bases and J by 6 bases; unmatched bases: 7. Germline values: CDR1 SGDLS, CDR2 YYNGEE. The CDR3 has 14 amino acids. The CDR3 coding sequence is TGTGCCAGCAGGCCGGGACAGGGCCCCGATACGCAGTATTTT. Translating it yields CASRPGQGPDTQYF.

The table lists this clonotype with many counts. This sequence joins TRBV5-1 and TRBJ1-2, with D hard to call. Germline CDR1 is SGHRS and CDR2 is YFSETQ. The CDR3 extends over 13 amino acids. The V and J ends lost 4 bases and 8 bases respectively, with 15 bases between them. The CDR3 DNA follows: TGCGCCAGCAGCGTGGACCGGCAACGGGGCTACACCTTC. Its translation: CASSVDRQRGYTF.

This clonotype was seen repeatedly, ten times or more. The chain couples TRBV7-3 to TRBJ2-2; no firm D call. Trimming left V 0 bases short and J 5 bases short, with 7 bases between. Germline V gene sequence: CDR1 SGHTA, CDR2 FQGTGA. There are 14 residues in the CDR3. The CDR3, as DNA: TGTGCCAGCAGCTTAACCCTCTTGACCGGGGAGCTGTTTTTT. This sequence encodes CASSLTLLTGELFF.

The chain recombines TRBV12-3 or TRBV12-4 with TRBJ1-1; D may be TRBD1 (5 bases). Trimming stripped 6 bases from V and 6 bases from J, with 11 bases between. The CDR3 consists of 12 residues. CDR3 coding DNA: TGTGCCAGCAGAATGACAGTTGCTGAAGCTTTCTTT. Translated: CASRMTVAEAFF.

The chain joins TRBV27 to TRBJ1-2; D might be TRBD1 (6 bases). CDR1 is MNHEY and CDR2 is SMNVEV in the germline V gene (reference sequence). The CDR3 is made up of 14 amino acids. V dropped 6 bases and J dropped 4 bases, with 15 bases sitting between them. In DNA, the CDR3 is TGTGCCAGCAGCCGGTCAGGGGAACTCTATGGCTACACCTTC. As protein: CASSRSGELYGYTF.

This clonotype has a handful of counts. As the CDR3 is not closed by the conserved phenylalanine or tryptophan, this likely results from a read error. No DNA is shown, since the ends of the CDR3 on it are uncertain; the CDR3 is the one TCRdb lists. The J gene is TRBJ2-5, the V gene TRBV29-1; the DNA was not compared with TRBD1, the D call given in the table. Including both end residues, the CDR3 is 10 amino acids long. CDR1 SQVTM and CDR2 ANQGSEA come from the germline V gene. This CDR3 reads CSVPPGQVPR.

The chain recombines TRBV12-3 or TRBV12-4 with TRBJ2-7; 8 nucleotides line up with TRBD1. CDR3 size: 14 residues. The ends lost 7 bases at V and 2 bases at J; junction bases unmatched: 7. The CDR3, as DNA: TGTGCCAGCAACGACAGGGGCCAAACCTACGAGCAGTACTTC. It yields the protein CASNDRGQTYEQYF.

This clonotype was seen more than once but under ten times. The rearrangement uses TRBV4-3 and TRBJ2-7; 9 bases line up with TRBD2. Germline V gene lookup returns CDR1 LGHNA and CDR2 YSLEER. V shed 0 bases, J shed 7 bases, and the junction held 10 bases outside the gene matches. This CDR3 contains 16 residues. The chain's CDR3 is CASSQERLAGPREQYF. In DNA form, the CDR3 reads TGCGCCAGCAGCCAAGAGCGCCTAGCGGGGCCGCGGGAGCAGTACTTC.

The V and J genes are TRBV2 and TRBJ2-5, with D perhaps assigned TRBD1 or TRBD2 (5 bases each). The germline V and J ends were trimmed by 0 bases and 4 bases, with 12 bases remaining between them. This CDR3 contains 15 residues. The germline V gene has CDR1 SNHLY and CDR2 FYNNEI. The CDR3 here is CASSEARGGGETQYF. CDR3 coding DNA: TGTGCCAGCAGTGAAGCCCGGGGCGGCGGAGAGACCCAGTACTTC. The whole variable domain, remainder taken from reference TRBV2 and TRBJ2-5, is EPEVTQTPSHQVTQMGQEVILRCVPISNHLYFYWYRQILGQKVEFLVSFYNNEISEKSEIFDDQFSVERPDGSNFTLKIRSTKLEDSAMYFCASSEARGGGETQYFGPGTRLLVL.

This rearrangement joins TRBV18 to TRBJ2-1; 7 positions match TRBD1. Germline CDR1 reads KGHSH; CDR2 reads LQKENI. CDR3 length: 15 residues. Trimming cost V 5 bases and J 3 bases; bases outside gene matches: 7. CDR3: CASSDGQDNYNEQFF. The DNA of the CDR3 is TGTGCCAGCTCAGACGGACAGGACAACTACAATGAGCAGTTCTTC.

In this sample, this clonotype turned up many times. The V call is TRBV5-1, the J call TRBJ2-1, with 12 nucleotides matching TRBD2. The CDR3 sequence is 15 residues long. The germline V gene has CDR1 SGHRS and CDR2 YFSETQ. After removal of 4 bases from V and 3 bases from J, the junction contained 2 bases not matched to a gene. Written as DNA, the CDR3 is TGCGCCAGCAGCCTACTAGCGGGAGGCTACAATGAGCAGTTCTTC. Its protein is CASSLLAGGYNEQFF.

The chain couples TRBV5-1 to TRBJ2-2; the D gene could be TRBD1 or TRBD2 (5 bases each). The CDR3 is made up of 17 amino acids. V was clipped by 2 bases and J by 3 bases, with 17 bases between them. Germline values: CDR1 SGHRS, CDR2 YFSETQ. The CDR3 spells CASSLPGAEPDTGELFF. DNA of the CDR3: TGCGCCAGCAGCTTACCCGGGGCCGAGCCGGACACCGGGGAGCTGTTTTTT.

The V and J genes are TRBV12-3 or TRBV12-4 and TRBJ2-1; TRBD1 matches at 11 bases. CDR3 length equals 15 residues. V trimming: 3 bases; J trimming: 5 bases; junction bases outside the gene matches: 3. CDR3 sequence (DNA): TGTGCCAGCAGTTTGGGACAGGGGGTCCACAATGAGCAGTTCTTC. This codes for CASSLGQGVHNEQFF.

Here the CDR3 reads CASSSIQGTEAFF. CDR3 nucleotide sequence: TGCGCCAGCAGCTCCATTCAGGGAACTGAAGCTTTCTTT. The chain couples TRBV5-1 to TRBJ1-1, with a possible D match to TRBD1 (5 bases). This CDR3 has 13 amino acids. The V end was cut by 3 bases, the J end by 5 bases, with 11 bases between. Germline V lookup: CDR1 SGHRS, CDR2 YFSETQ.

V usage is TRBV2 and J usage is TRBJ2-1, with 9 positions matching TRBD1. Trimming at V came to 5 bases and at J to 5 bases, leaving 10 bases not matched to a gene. CDR3 length: 16 residues. Germline V lookup: CDR1 SNHLY, CDR2 FYNNEI. Written as DNA, the CDR3 is TGTGCCAGCAGTCCCGACCGGGACAGGGTTAACAATGAGCAGTTCTTC. This encodes CASSPDRDRVNNEQFF. The whole variable domain, filled in from reference TRBV2 and TRBJ2-1, reads EPEVTQTPSHQVTQMGQEVILRCVPISNHLYFYWYRQILGQKVEFLVSFYNNEISEKSEIFDDQFSVERPDGSNFTLKIRSTKLEDSAMYFCASSPDRDRVNNEQFFGPGTRLTVL.

At least ten counts were recorded for this clonotype. The chain combines TRBV7-2 with TRBJ2-7; D possibly matches TRBD1 or TRBD2 (6 bases each). The CDR3 runs to 14 residues. V lost 2 bases, J lost 6 bases, and 14 bases lay in between. Germline assignment: CDR1 SGHTA and CDR2 FQGNSA. The CDR3 DNA reads as TGTGCCAGCAGCTTAACCACAGGGAGGAGCGAGCAGTACTTC. It is translated as CASSLTTGRSEQYF.